The clone carrying this TCR beta chain was observed at least ten times. What it binds is unknown. A single record per CDR3 protein comes from TCRdb applying MiXCR to the multiplex PCR reads. The repertoire has 140,000 or so distinct CDR3 sequences, 32% of them found once; the top ten carry around 2.3%. Samples came from axillary lymph nodes draining the breast cancer. The data originate from a study of breast tumors, draining lymph nodes, adjacent tissues. General study points: Compared with basal-like, luminal-like tumors shared significantly more repertoire with nontumor tissue. Tumor TCR diversity was below lymph nodes but above nontumor tissue. That most tumor T cells come from lymph nodes remained unproven. The data were judged consistent with most tumor T cells coming from lymph node and expanding in tumor.

Trimming removed 6 bases at V and 0 bases at J, with 12 bases between. The CDR3 loop spans 14 amino acids. The germline CDR1 and CDR2 sequences are SNHLY and FYNNEI. This clonotype originated in a female donor with breast cancer. Some clones in this sample may be carry-over from other donors' samples. The J gene is TRBJ2-7, the V gene TRBV2; TRBD1 might be the D (5 bases). Sequenced material: axillary lymph node tissue. The CDR3 is CASRTDLTSYEQYF. In DNA, the CDR3 is TGTGCCAGCAGGACAGACCTTACCTCCTACGAGCAGTACTTC.